The sequence of this TCR beta chain was determined in a study of blood T cell repertoires in COVID-19. Study in general: Acute and convalescent COVID-19 specimens originated in the United States, Italy and Spain. PBMCs, B-cell-depleted T cells, or T cells provided the cDNA or gDNA that made up the material.

Authors' data handling: It was from reference gene primer amplification that nucleated cell counts were estimated. Profiled with immunoSEQ multiplex PCR; TCRdb holds only in-frame clones, not every one. V and J calls and clone size are as listed in that table; D and trimming were resolved from the DNA. In the table there are 65,000 to 100,000 clones, roughly nine tenths of which are singletons. The CDR3 consists of 12 residues. Germline V gene data show CDR1 as KGHSH and CDR2 as LQKENI. The V and J ends lost 5 bases and 6 bases, in that order; junction bases with no gene match: 3. Material: peripheral blood. The gene calls are TRBV18 and TRBJ1-2; 7 bases align to TRBD1. This receptor was taken from a man aged 45-65 years with acute or convalescent COVID-19. The CDR3 reads CASSVTGDGYTF. Written as DNA, the CDR3 is TGTGCCAGCTCAGTAACAGGGGATGGCTACACCTTC.